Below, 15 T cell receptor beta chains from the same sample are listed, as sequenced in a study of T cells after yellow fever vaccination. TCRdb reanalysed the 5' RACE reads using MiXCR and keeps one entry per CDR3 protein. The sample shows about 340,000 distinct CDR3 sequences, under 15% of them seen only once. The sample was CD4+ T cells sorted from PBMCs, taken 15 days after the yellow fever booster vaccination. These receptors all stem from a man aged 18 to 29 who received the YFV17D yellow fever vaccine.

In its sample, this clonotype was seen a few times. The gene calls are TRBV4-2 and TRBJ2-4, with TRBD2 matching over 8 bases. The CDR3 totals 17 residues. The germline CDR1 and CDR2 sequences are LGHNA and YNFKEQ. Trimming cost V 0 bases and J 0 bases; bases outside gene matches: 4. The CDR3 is CASSQEVAGIAKNIQYF. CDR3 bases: TGTGCCAGCAGCCAAGAGGTAGCGGGAATAGCCAAAAACATTCAGTACTTC.

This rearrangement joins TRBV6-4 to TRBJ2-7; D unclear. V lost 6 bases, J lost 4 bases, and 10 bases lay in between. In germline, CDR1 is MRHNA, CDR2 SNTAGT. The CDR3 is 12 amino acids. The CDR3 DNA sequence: TGTGCCAGCAGGATAAGGTATTACGAGCAGTACGTC. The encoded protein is CASRIRYYEQYV.

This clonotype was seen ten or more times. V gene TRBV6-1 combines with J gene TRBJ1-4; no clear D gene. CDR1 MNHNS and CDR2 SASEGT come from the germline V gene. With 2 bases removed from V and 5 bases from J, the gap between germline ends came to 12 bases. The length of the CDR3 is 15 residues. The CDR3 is CASSELGAANEKLFF. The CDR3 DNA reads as TGTGCCAGCAGTGAACTCGGTGCCGCGAATGAAAAACTGTTTTTT.

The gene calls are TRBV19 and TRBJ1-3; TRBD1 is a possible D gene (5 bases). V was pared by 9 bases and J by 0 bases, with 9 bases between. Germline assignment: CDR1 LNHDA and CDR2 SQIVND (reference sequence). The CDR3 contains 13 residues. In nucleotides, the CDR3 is TGTGCCAGCTCGGACACCTCTGGAAACACCATATATTTT. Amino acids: CASSDTSGNTIYF.

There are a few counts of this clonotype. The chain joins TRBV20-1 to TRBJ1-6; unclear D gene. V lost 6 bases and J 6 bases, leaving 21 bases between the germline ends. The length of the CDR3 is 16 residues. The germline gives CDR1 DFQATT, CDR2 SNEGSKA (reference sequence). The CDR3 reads CSADRRGGFRNSPLHF. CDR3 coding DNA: TGCAGTGCCGACCGTCGGGGAGGGTTCCGTAATTCACCCCTCCACTTT.

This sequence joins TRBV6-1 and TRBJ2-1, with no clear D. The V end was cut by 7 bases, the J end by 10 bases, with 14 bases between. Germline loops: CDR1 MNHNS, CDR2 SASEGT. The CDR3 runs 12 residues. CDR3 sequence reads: CASTPQHGEQFF. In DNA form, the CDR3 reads TGTGCCAGCACCCCGCAACACGGAGAGCAGTTCTTC.

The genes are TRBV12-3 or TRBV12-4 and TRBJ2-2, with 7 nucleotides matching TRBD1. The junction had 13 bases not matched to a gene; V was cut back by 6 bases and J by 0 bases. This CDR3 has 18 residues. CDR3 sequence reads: CASSKLTGNPTNTGELFF. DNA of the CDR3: TGTGCCAGCAGCAAGTTGACAGGGAACCCCACGAACACCGGGGAGCTGTTTTTT.

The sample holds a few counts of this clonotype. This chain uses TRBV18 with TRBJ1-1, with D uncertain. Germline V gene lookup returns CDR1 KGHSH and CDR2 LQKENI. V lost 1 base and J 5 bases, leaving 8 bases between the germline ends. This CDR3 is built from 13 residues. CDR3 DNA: TGTGCCAGCTCACCACTGGAGAGTACTGAAGCTTTCTTT. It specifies CASSPLESTEAFF.

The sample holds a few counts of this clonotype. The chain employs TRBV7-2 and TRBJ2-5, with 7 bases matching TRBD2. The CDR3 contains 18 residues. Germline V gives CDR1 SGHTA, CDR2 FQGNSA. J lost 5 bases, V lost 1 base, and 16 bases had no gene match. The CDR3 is CASSLVWGGRSRGETQYF. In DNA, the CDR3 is TGTGCCAGCAGCTTAGTCTGGGGGGGACGATCCCGAGGGGAGACCCAGTACTTC.

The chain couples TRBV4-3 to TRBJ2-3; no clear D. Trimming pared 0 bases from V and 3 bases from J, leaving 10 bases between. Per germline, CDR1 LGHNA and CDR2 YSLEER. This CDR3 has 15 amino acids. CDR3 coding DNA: TGCGCCAGCAGCCAAGAGGTCAGAAAGACAGATACGCAGTATTTT. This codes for CASSQEVRKTDTQYF.

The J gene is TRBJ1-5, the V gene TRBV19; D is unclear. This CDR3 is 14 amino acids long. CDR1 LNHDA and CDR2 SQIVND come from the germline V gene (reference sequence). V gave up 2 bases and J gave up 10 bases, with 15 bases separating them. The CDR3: CASSIWGDSRPQHF. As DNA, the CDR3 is TGTGCCAGTAGTATATGGGGAGACTCTCGCCCCCAGCATTTT.

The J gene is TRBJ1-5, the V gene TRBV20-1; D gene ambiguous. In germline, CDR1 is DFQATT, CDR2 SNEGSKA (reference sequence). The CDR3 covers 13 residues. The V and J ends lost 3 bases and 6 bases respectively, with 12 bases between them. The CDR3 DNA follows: TGCAGTGCTAGTCTAATGGGAGCTCAGCCCCAGCATTTT. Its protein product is CSASLMGAQPQHF.

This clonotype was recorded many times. The CDR3 reads CASSLDRQGSTDTQYF. Here the CDR3 DNA reads TGTGCCAGCAGTCTCGATCGACAGGGGAGCACAGATACGCAGTATTTT. This rearrangement joins TRBV12-3 or TRBV12-4 to TRBJ2-3, with TRBD1 identical over 8 bases. J lost 0 bases, V lost 5 bases, and 7 bases had no gene match. The CDR3 is 16 residues long.

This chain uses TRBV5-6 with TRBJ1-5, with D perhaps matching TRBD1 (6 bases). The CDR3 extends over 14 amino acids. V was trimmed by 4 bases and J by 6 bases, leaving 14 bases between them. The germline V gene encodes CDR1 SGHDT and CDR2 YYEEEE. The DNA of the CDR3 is TGTGCCAGCAGCCCACAGGGTCTGGTTCAGCCCCAGCATTTT. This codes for CASSPQGLVQPQHF.

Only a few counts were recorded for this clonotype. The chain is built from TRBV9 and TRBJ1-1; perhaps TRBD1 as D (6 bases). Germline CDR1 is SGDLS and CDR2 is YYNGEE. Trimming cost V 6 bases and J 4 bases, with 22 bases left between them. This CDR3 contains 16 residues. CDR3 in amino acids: CASNPGGGPEGTEAFF. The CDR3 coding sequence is TGTGCCAGCAACCCAGGAGGGGGGCCGGAGGGCACTGAAGCTTTCTTT.